This T cell receptor beta chain was recorded in a study of cytomegalovirus exposure and HLA in healthy donors. Looked up from germline, CDR1 is KGHSH and CDR2 is LQKENI. V was pared by 5 bases and J by 0 bases, with 7 bases between. The CDR3 length is 14 residues. This PCR relied on a set of 60 Vbeta primers and 13 Jbeta primers. Some clones are missing from TCRdb's copy, which holds only in-frame ones; the method was immunoSEQ multiplex PCR. The repertoire holds 150,000 to 200,000 clones, with about 73% as singletons. This TCR was sampled from a woman aged 45 to 65 in good health and CMV-seropositive. The chain combines TRBV18 with TRBJ2-2, with D tentatively TRBD2 (5 bases). Material: PBMCs. The CDR3 bases are TGTGCCAGCTCATCGGGGACGAACACCGGGGAGCTGTTTTTT. This encodes CASSSGTNTGELFF.